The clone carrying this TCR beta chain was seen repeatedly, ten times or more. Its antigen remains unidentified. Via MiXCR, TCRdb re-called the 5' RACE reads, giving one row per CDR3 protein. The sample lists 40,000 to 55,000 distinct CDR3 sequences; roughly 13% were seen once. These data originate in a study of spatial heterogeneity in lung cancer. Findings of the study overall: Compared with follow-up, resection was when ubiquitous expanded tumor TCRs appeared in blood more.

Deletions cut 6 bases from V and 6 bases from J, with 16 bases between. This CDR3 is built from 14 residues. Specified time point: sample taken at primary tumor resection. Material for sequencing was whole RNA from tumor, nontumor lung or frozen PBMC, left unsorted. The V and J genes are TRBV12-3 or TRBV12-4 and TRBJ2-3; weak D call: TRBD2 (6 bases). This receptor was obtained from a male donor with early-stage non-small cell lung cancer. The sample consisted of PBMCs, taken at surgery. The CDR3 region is CASRFMGSGDTQYF. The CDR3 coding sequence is TGTGCCAGCAGATTCATGGGGAGCGGGGATACGCAGTATTTT.